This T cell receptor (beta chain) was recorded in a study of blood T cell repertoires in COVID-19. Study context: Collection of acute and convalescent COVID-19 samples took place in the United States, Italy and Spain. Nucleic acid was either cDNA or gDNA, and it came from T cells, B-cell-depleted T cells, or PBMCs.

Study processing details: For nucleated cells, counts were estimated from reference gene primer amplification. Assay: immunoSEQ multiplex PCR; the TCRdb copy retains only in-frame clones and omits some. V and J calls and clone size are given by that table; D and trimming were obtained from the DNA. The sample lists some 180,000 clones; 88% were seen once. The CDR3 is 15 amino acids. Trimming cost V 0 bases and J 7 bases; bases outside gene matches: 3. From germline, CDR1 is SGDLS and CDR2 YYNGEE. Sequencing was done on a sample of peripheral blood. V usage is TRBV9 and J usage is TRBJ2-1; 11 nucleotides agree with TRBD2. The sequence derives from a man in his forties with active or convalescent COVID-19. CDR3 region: CASSVELAGVNEQFF. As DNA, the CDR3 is TGTGCCAGCAGCGTAGAACTAGCGGGAGTTAATGAGCAGTTCTTC.